This TCR beta chain derives from a study of blood T cell repertoires in COVID-19 (dated by TCRdb to the early 2020s). Some background on the complete study: Samples from collaborators originated in the United States, Italy and Spain and spanned both the acute and convalescent phases of COVID-19. The prospective study material was composed of cDNA or gDNA derived from T cells, B-cell-depleted T cells, or PBMCs. Sample metadata almost always included a de-identified subject ID, COVID-19 status, age in years and sex. The samples were drawn from the first 160 participants of the ongoing ImmuneRACE study and from more than 1,000 subjects provided by 6 global collaborators. Where available, HLA class I and class II types were taken from metadata supplied by the sample provider and were not determined by assay-based typing. Subjects who had been exposed to COVID-19, were actively infected with it, or had recovered from it provided the deeply sampled blood TCRbeta repertoires that made up the dataset. The repertoires were released in a freely available public database intended as a resource for research on the immune response to SARS-CoV-2. What the work shows at the level of the full study, not this receptor alone: How much clinical and demographic metadata was included differed by source and by participant, and the metadata was provided uncurated.

This clone was seen a single time. Its antigen specificity is not known. Base qualities are missing; no much larger clone stands one base away. TCRbeta CDR3 regions were amplified from genomic DNA using the immunoSEQ Assay, a bias-controlled multiplex PCR. The source study handled its data this way. The number of nucleated cells in each sample was estimated from the amplification of reference gene primers within the assay. To quantify the absolute abundance of each unique TCRbeta CDR3 rearrangement, sequence reads were collapsed and filtered. For each sample, productive Simpson clonality was calculated as the square root of Simpson's diversity index over productive rearrangements. TCRdb retrieved this table from immuneACCESS and kept in-frame rearrangements only. Not all clones are present; in checked studies, unresolved V genes account for under half, and no reason is known for the remainder. V and J calls and clone size are given by that table; D and trimming were obtained from the DNA. Across this sample there are about 120,000 clones, with roughly four fifths seen only once. The top ten hold about 12% of the sample.

The CDR3 measures 16 amino acids from cysteine to phenylalanine. The only DNA kept is the CDR3, 48 bases in frame from the first base. Trimming removed 0 bases from V and 0 bases from J, leaving 8 bases between the germline ends. CDR1 and CDR2 are read off the germline V gene as SNHLY and FYNNEI. Collaborating institutions collected whole blood in K2EDTA tubes following their own protocols. For TCRbeta analysis, collaborators shipped samples in one of three forms: frozen whole blood, isolated PBMCs, or DNA extracted from either of those sample types. This chain joins TRBV2 to TRBJ2-2; TRBD2 might be the D gene, on 6 matching bases. The receptor's source is a human donor in a cohort sampled during active COVID-19. The specimen was peripheral blood. CDR3 reads: CASSEARGTNTGELFF. The nucleotide sequence is TGTGCCAGCAGTGAAGCGCGGGGAACGAACACCGGGGAGCTGTTTTTT.